Listed here is a single T cell receptor (beta chain). Its specificity is unknown. This sample stems from a study of cytomegalovirus exposure and HLA in healthy donors. The CDR3 contains 14 residues. Trimming took 5 bases from V and 2 from J; bases not matched to a gene: 3. Germline V lookup: CDR1 PRHDT, CDR2 FYEKMQ (reference sequence). Study findings and constraints: For most TCR sequences rarity was the rule, although some public TCRs occurred in many donors. Certain indistinguishable V segments, among them TRBV6-2 and TRBV6-3, were excluded. HLA allele associations emerged for around 15,000 TCR beta sequences in a later analysis, at 0.05 false discovery rate.

This PCR relied on a set of 60 Vbeta primers and 13 Jbeta primers. The data were produced by immunoSEQ multiplex PCR, yet TCRdb's version contains in-frame clones alone and is incomplete. The sample lists 200,000 to 250,000 clones, over 75% occurring once. Though probably carrying unrecorded immune exposures, donors were nominally healthy at sampling. The source of this sequence is a man younger than 30 in good health and CMV-seronegative. Material: PBMCs. The rearrangement joins TRBV13 to TRBJ1-2, with 9 nucleotides matching TRBD1. The CDR3 coding sequence is TGTGCCAGCAGCCCGGACAGGGGAAACTATGGCTACACCTTC. Amino acids: CASSPDRGNYGYTF.